Presented here are 27 T cell receptor beta chains from one specimen sequenced in a study of metastatic and nonmetastatic thyroid tumors. TCRdb reprocessed the PCR reads using MiXCR. This sample carries over 20,000 clones, around 14% of them seen once, and the ten largest clones take 15% to 20%. Nobody among the patients had been given any treatment before thyroid surgery. Sequenced sample: blood. All receptors come from a female donor with papillary thyroid cancer or a benign thyroid nodule (not recorded which). Some clones in this sample may be carry-over from other donors' samples.

By its share, this clone is medium-sized (0.01 to 0.1%). The CDR3 is CASSYDRGNEKLFF. The DNA of the CDR3 is TGTGCCAGCAGTTATGACAGGGGAAATGAAAAACTGTTTTTT. V is TRBV6-5 and J is TRBJ1-4, with 8 bases that match TRBD1. J gave up 5 bases and V 3 bases, and 2 bases lay outside the gene matches. Germline V gene sequence: CDR1 MNHEY, CDR2 SVGAGI. The CDR3 extends over 14 amino acids.

In its sample, this clone is medium-sized. V usage is TRBV28 and J usage is TRBJ1-6; 10 nucleotides agree with TRBD1. The CDR3 loop spans 17 amino acids. Germline V gives CDR1 MDHEN, CDR2 SYDVKM. Trimming cost V 4 bases and J 5 bases; bases outside gene matches: 8. The CDR3 sequence: CASSSTRQGADNSPLHF. The CDR3 coding sequence is TGTGCCAGCAGTTCGACCCGACAGGGGGCCGATAATTCACCCCTCCACTTT.

As concerns this clone: This may be a read error: a much more frequent sequence differs by one nucleotide. The genes are TRBV3-1 and TRBJ1-5; 8 nucleotides match TRBD1. Germline CDR1 is LGHDT and CDR2 is YNNKEL (reference sequence). This CDR3 region has 13 residues. The CDR3 sequence is CAGSQDRGQPQHF. CDR3 coding DNA: TGTGCCGGCAGCCAAGACAGGGGTCAGCCCCAGCATTTT.

This clone was detected many times. The rearrangement uses TRBV20-1 and TRBJ2-7; 8 bases are a match to TRBD1. The CDR3 has 13 amino acids. Trimming took 5 bases from V and 3 from J; bases not matched to a gene: 6. CDR1 and CDR2 from the germline V gene are DFQATT and SNEGSKA (reference sequence). The CDR3: CSAEDREGYEQYF. DNA for the CDR3: TGCAGTGCTGAGGACAGGGAAGGCTACGAGCAGTACTTC.

This chain links TRBV20-1 with TRBJ1-6, with D perhaps matching TRBD1 (5 bases). Germline loops: CDR1 DFQATT, CDR2 SNEGSKA (reference sequence). The V and J ends lost 6 bases and 10 bases respectively, with 22 bases between them. This CDR3 is 15 amino acids long. CDR3 protein: CSAAKSGGEISPLHF. In DNA form, the CDR3 reads TGCAGTGCCGCGAAGTCGGGAGGGGAGATCTCACCCCTCCACTTT.

This clone was observed at least ten times. This sequence joins TRBV28 and TRBJ1-1; weak D call: TRBD1 (5 bases). The CDR3 covers 12 residues. V lost 7 bases and J 6 bases, leaving 12 bases between the germline ends. CDR1 and CDR2 from the germline V gene are MDHEN and SYDVKM. CDR3 amino acids: CASTAGLSEAFF. In DNA form, the CDR3 reads TGTGCCAGCACTGCAGGGTTGTCTGAAGCTTTCTTT.

This clone was counted only a few times. This rearrangement joins TRBV20-1 to TRBJ2-1; tentative D call: TRBD1 (6 bases). In germline, CDR1 is DFQATT, CDR2 SNEGSKA (reference sequence). The CDR3 has 15 amino acids. Between the trimmed V and J ends, which lost 3 bases and 4 bases, there was a span of 16 bases. DNA for the CDR3: TGCAGTGCTAGTAGCCCGGACAGTTTTTACAATGAGCAGTTCTTC. Translation: CSASSPDSFYNEQFF.

V is TRBV7-2 and J is TRBJ1-2; D is unclear. The germline V and J ends were trimmed by 0 bases and 0 bases, with 11 bases remaining between them. The CDR3 is made up of 16 amino acids. Germline CDR1 and CDR2: SGHTA and FQGNSA. The CDR3 here is CASSLARWGANYGYTF. CDR3 nucleotides: TGTGCCAGCAGCTTAGCGCGATGGGGTGCTAACTATGGCTACACCTTC.

This chain connects TRBV20-1 to TRBJ2-7, with a weak D call TRBD2 (6 bases). The CDR3 has 13 amino acids. Germline CDR1 is DFQATT and CDR2 is SNEGSKA (reference sequence). The V end was cut by 4 bases, the J end by 2 bases, with 12 bases between. CDR3 nucleotide sequence: TGCAGTGCTACGGGGACTTCAGCCTACGAGCAGTACTTC. The encoded protein is CSATGTSAYEQYF.

In its sample, this clone is medium-sized. The CDR3 nucleotides are TGTGCCAGCAGTTTAGTGGACGGTAATCAGCCCCAGCATTTT. This gives the protein CASSLVDGNQPQHF. V gene TRBV27 combines with J gene TRBJ1-5; D is undetermined. Germline V CDR1 and CDR2: MNHEY, SMNVEV (reference sequence). Trimming left V 2 bases short and J 4 bases short, with 9 bases between. The CDR3 contains 14 residues.

This clone was counted at least ten times. This chain connects TRBV9 to TRBJ2-2; possible D gene TRBD1, 5 bases. V was clipped by 10 bases and J by 1 base, with 5 bases between them. Germline CDR1 is SGDLS and CDR2 is YYNGEE. CDR3 size: 11 residues. CDR3 residues: CAGQNTGELFF. The DNA of the CDR3 is TGTGCCGGACAGAACACCGGGGAGCTGTTTTTT.

CDR3 nucleotide sequence: TGTGCCAGCAGCCAGCCAGGGGGCGCGGATGGAAACACCATATATTTT. It specifies CASSQPGGADGNTIYF. V and J are TRBV3-1 and TRBJ1-3; 8 nucleotides align to TRBD1. Germline CDR1 LGHDT, CDR2 YNNKEL (reference sequence). The CDR3 consists of 16 residues. The junction had 7 bases not matched to a gene; V was cut back by 3 bases and J by 3 bases.

This clone was seen ten or more times. This rearrangement joins TRBV9 to TRBJ1-3, with D hard to call. V was cut by 0 bases and J by 0 bases, with 7 bases left in between. This CDR3 has 15 residues. Per the germline V gene, CDR1 is SGDLS and CDR2 is YYNGEE. The CDR3 DNA reads as TGTGCCAGCAGCGTAGTCGGGTTCTCTGGAAACACCATATATTTT. This codes for CASSVVGFSGNTIYF.

This clone was seen repeatedly, ten times or more. The V and J genes are TRBV4-2 and TRBJ2-1; no definite D call. Germline CDR1 and CDR2: LGHNA and YNFKEQ. V lost 0 bases and J lost 6, with 9 bases in between. CDR3 size: 14 residues. In nucleotides, the CDR3 is TGTGCCAGCAGCCAAGAGGTGGGATCCAATGAGCAGTTCTTC. Its protein product is CASSQEVGSNEQFF.

This clone was observed at least ten times. The chain is built from TRBV15 and TRBJ2-3; D is unclear. The V and J ends lost 1 base and 2 bases respectively, with 7 bases between them. Per the germline V gene, CDR1 is LNHNV and CDR2 is YYDKDF (reference sequence). The CDR3 runs 14 residues. The CDR3 sequence: CATSRVVYTDTQYF. The CDR3 nucleotides are TGTGCCACCAGCAGAGTGGTGTACACAGATACGCAGTATTTT.

In this sample, this clone turned up many times. A read error may account for a junction end that differs from germline. This sequence joins TRBV29-1 and TRBJ2-2; D remains ambiguous. From germline, CDR1 is SQVTM and CDR2 ANQGSEA. This CDR3 region has 15 residues. The CDR3 protein is CSVEGFGTNTGELFF. CDR3 DNA sequence: TGCAGCGTGGAAGGTTTTGGAACGAACACCGGGGAGCTGTTTTTT.

There are a few counts of this clone. The chain links TRBV6-1 to TRBJ1-2; no clear D. The ends were cut back, 8 bases at V and 0 bases at J, with 13 bases in the middle. This CDR3 has 14 amino acids. The V gene's germline CDR1 is MNHNS and CDR2 SASEGT. Here the CDR3 reads CASDPSAANYGYTF. CDR3 nucleotides: TGTGCCAGCGACCCATCGGCAGCTAACTATGGCTACACCTTC.

By its share, this clone is medium-sized (0.01 to 0.1%). V and J are TRBV6-4 and TRBJ1-1; D is ambiguous. The germline CDR1 and CDR2 sequences are MRHNA and SNTAGT. V dropped 5 bases and J dropped 1 base, with 8 bases sitting between them. The CDR3 totals 13 residues. CDR3 loop: CASSRTENTEAFF. The CDR3 nucleotides read TGTGCCAGCAGTAGGACGGAGAACACTGAAGCTTTCTTT.

The table lists this clone with many counts. V is TRBV12-3 or TRBV12-4 and J is TRBJ2-5; 14 bases are a match to TRBD2. With 6 bases clipped from V and 5 bases from J, the junction kept 5 bases outside the gene matches. This CDR3 contains 15 residues. The CDR3 loop is CASSPGLAGVETQYF. CDR3 sequence (DNA): TGTGCCAGCAGCCCGGGACTAGCGGGAGTCGAGACCCAGTACTTC.

This clone was counted ten times or more. Germline is not matched at one junction end, which may reflect a read error. The same CDR3 also results from other DNA sequences found in this sample. V usage is TRBV7-8 and J usage is TRBJ1-5; a weak D match, TRBD1 (6 bases). The germline gives CDR1 SGHVS, CDR2 FQNEAQ. This CDR3 has 15 amino acids. The CDR3 coding sequence is TGTGCCAGCAGCTTAGGACAGGTTAGCAATCAGCCTCAGCATTTT. Protein sequence: CASSLGQVSNQPQHF. Looking up the rest from reference TRBV7-8 and TRBJ1-5 gives the full variable domain: GAGVSQSPRYKVAKRGQDVALRCDPISGHVSLFWYQQALGQGPEFLTYFQNEAQLDKSGLPSDRFFAERPEGSVSTLKIQRTQQEDSAVYLCASSLGQVSNQPQHFGDGTRLSIL.

This clone was recorded at least ten times. This sequence joins TRBV5-1 and TRBJ1-2; D ambiguous. Germline lookup yields CDR1 SGHRS and CDR2 YFSETQ. The CDR3 totals 16 residues. The ends were cut back, 2 bases at V and 7 bases at J, with 21 bases in the middle. CDR3 protein: CASSFEGSTNLGGYTF. The CDR3 DNA reads TGCGCCAGCAGCTTCGAGGGCTCGACTAATTTAGGTGGCTACACCTTC.

This chain links TRBV30 with TRBJ1-1; unclear D gene. Trimming stripped 0 bases from V and 3 bases from J, with 8 bases between. Germline V gene lookup returns CDR1 GTSNPN and CDR2 SVGIG (reference sequence). The CDR3 spans 13 residues. CDR3 residues: CAWSVHPYTEAFF. Here the CDR3 DNA reads TGTGCCTGGAGTGTACATCCCTACACTGAAGCTTTCTTT.

Ten or more counts support this clone. The V and J genes are TRBV2 and TRBJ1-1, with D perhaps TRBD1 (5 bases). Germline V lookup: CDR1 SNHLY, CDR2 FYNNEI. The CDR3 runs to 17 residues. Trimming left V 5 bases short and J 0 bases short, with 19 bases between. Here the CDR3 DNA reads TGTGCCAGCAGTCGGAGGGGCCAGGGCAAGATGAACACTGAAGCTTTCTTT. Its translation is CASSRRGQGKMNTEAFF.

The CDR3 region has the DNA TGTGCCAGCAGTTTAAGGCGACCTAGCACAGATACGCAGTATTTT. Its protein is CASSLRRPSTDTQYF. The rearrangement links TRBV28 to TRBJ2-3; D gene unclear. Deletions cut 2 bases from V and 0 bases from J, with 9 bases between. This CDR3 spans 15 amino acids. Per germline, CDR1 MDHEN and CDR2 SYDVKM.

The rearrangement uses TRBV5-1 and TRBJ2-7, with 15 nucleotides matching TRBD2. Germline V lookup: CDR1 SGHRS, CDR2 YFSETQ. This CDR3 comprises 20 residues. After removal of 2 bases from V and 2 bases from J, the junction contained 14 bases not matched to a gene. CDR3 amino acids: CASSFPRHRGLAGGPYEQYF. The CDR3 nucleotides are TGCGCCAGCAGCTTTCCCCGTCACCGAGGACTAGCGGGAGGGCCCTACGAGCAGTACTTC.

In its sample, this clone was seen a few times. Being one base from a much bigger clone, this may be a read error. The chain employs TRBV20-1 and TRBJ2-3, with D perhaps matching TRBD1 (6 bases). This CDR3 contains 15 residues. CDR1 is DFQATT and CDR2 is SNEGSKA in the germline V gene (reference sequence). V gave up 4 bases and J gave up 3 bases, with 17 bases separating them. The CDR3 loop reads CSAKVGTWETDTQYF. The CDR3 nucleotides are TGCAGTGCTAAGGTGGGGACATGGGAAACAGATACGCAGTATTTT.

This clone was seen ten or more times. The chain couples TRBV4-2 to TRBJ1-6; TRBD1 matches 8 bases. This CDR3 region has 15 residues. Germline V gives CDR1 LGHNA, CDR2 YNFKEQ. The V segment lost 1 base and the J segment 8 bases; nucleotides outside the gene matches: 4. CDR3 loop: CASSQGGQGYSPLHF. The CDR3 DNA reads TGTGCCAGCAGCCAAGGCGGACAGGGCTATTCACCCCTCCACTTT.